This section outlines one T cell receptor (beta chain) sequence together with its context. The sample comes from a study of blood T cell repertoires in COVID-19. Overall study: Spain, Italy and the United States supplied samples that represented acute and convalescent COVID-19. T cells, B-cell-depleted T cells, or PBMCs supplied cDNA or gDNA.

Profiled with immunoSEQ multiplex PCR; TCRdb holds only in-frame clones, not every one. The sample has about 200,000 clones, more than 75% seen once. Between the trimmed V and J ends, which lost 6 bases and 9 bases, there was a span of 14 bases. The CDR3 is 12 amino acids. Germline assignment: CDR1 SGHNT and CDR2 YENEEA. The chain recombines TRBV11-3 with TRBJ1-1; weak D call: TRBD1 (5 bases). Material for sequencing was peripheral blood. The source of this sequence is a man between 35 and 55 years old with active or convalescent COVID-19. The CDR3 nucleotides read TGTGCCAGCAGTTTTCTCGCAGGGAAAGCTTTCTTT. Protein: CASSFLAGKAFF.